This TCR beta chain was identified in a study of blood T cells in healthy people across ages. Through a sample-barcoded 5' primer and a J-beta primer mix, a second PCR was run for about 6 to 11 cycles. MiXCR, run by TCRdb on the 5' RACE reads, gives a single entry per CDR3 protein. The repertoire includes 1.5 million to 2 million distinct CDR3 sequences, less than 50% of them detected once, and 2% to 2.5% sits in the top ten. This clonotype was counted only a few times. The CDR3 loop spans 15 amino acids. Deletions cut 1 base from V and 1 base from J, with 9 bases between. Germline V lookup: CDR1 SGHTA, CDR2 FQGNSA.

This TCR derives from a woman in her forties in good health. V gene TRBV7-2 combines with J gene TRBJ2-3; tentatively, D is TRBD2 (6 bases). Sequencing used blood. The CDR3 DNA sequence: TGTGCCAGCAGCTTAGGGGACTTCCGCACAGATACGCAGTATTTT. It is translated as CASSLGDFRTDTQYF.